This T cell receptor beta chain was sequenced during a study of shared clonotypes between healthy human individuals. Background on the study: The study enrolled two women and three men aged 18 to 49.

Per the original data handling: ImmunoSEQ output lacked quality scores and full-length reads, limiting matched filtering. Sequenced by immunoSEQ multiplex PCR; TCRdb stores in-frame clones only, minus some. Clonal size and the V and J genes are those of that table, whereas D and trimming came from the DNA. The repertoire holds about 650,000 clones, with just under 97% as singletons. The trim removed 2 bases at V and 5 bases at J, leaving 5 bases unmatched. Germline loops: CDR1 SEHNR, CDR2 FQNEAQ (reference sequence). The CDR3 is made up of 14 amino acids. Terminally differentiated effector memory CD45RA+ cells were excluded from the naive CD8 cells, which were CD45RO-negative and positively selected for CCR7. Among the donors, all were Caucasian adults who lived in Nashville, Tennessee.

This sequence was found in a woman under 40 in good health. The source material was naive CD8+ T cells sorted from blood. The chain links TRBV7-9 to TRBJ2-5; TRBD1 matches 7 bases. The CDR3 spells CASSLSTGWETQYF. The CDR3, as DNA: TGTGCCAGCAGCTTATCGACAGGGTGGGAGACCCAGTACTTC.